Below are 14 T cell receptor beta chains sequenced from a single sample in a study of T cell repertoires in cytomegalovirus infection. TCRdb re-derived calls from the reads in MiXCR, one entry per CDR3 protein. The top ten hold about 13% of the sample, which has just under 550,000 distinct CDR3 sequences, 26% seen once. Sequenced input: PBMCs. Receptors originate from a human donor in good health (CMV status not recorded). Some clones in this sample may be carry-over from other donors' samples.

This clonotype was found once. In DNA, the CDR3 is TGTGCCAGCAGTCTCATAGGTCCCGGGACTACCTACGAGCAGTACTTC. Amino acids: CASSLIGPGTTYEQYF. The rearrangement joins TRBV28 to TRBJ2-7; 7 bases are a match to TRBD2. The V segment lost 5 bases and the J segment 2 bases; nucleotides outside the gene matches: 12. Germline CDR1 is MDHEN and CDR2 is SYDVKM. The CDR3 spans 16 residues. Complete variable domain (other parts from reference TRBV28 and TRBJ2-7): DVKVTQSSRYLVKRTGEKVFLECVQDMDHENMFWYRQDPGLGLRLIYFSYDVKMKEKGDIPEGYSVSREKKERFSLILESASTNQTSMYLCASSLIGPGTTYEQYFGPGTRLTVT.

V is TRBV11-2 and J is TRBJ2-1; 8 positions match TRBD1. V shed 7 bases, J shed 3 bases, and the junction held 8 bases outside the gene matches. Germline V CDR1 and CDR2: SGHAT, FQNNGV. The CDR3 sequence is 15 residues long. The CDR3 DNA sequence: TGTGCCAGCACCCCAGATGGACAGGGCTACAATGAGCAGTTCTTC. This translates into CASTPDGQGYNEQFF. Filled out from reference TRBV11-2 and TRBJ2-1, the complete variable domain reads EAGVAQSPRYKIIEKRQSVAFWCNPISGHATLYWYQQILGQGPKLLIQFQNNGVVDDSQLPKDRFSAERLKGVDSTLKIQPAKLEDSAVYLCASTPDGQGYNEQFFGPGTRLTVL.

V gene TRBV7-2 combines with J gene TRBJ2-1; 10 bases map to TRBD2. This CDR3 comprises 12 residues. Germline V gene sequence: CDR1 SGHTA, CDR2 FQGNSA. Trimming removed 7 bases from V and 12 bases from J; junction bases left unmatched: 6. CDR3: CASTPSGSRQFF. CDR3 coding DNA: TGTGCCAGCACCCCTAGCGGGAGTCGGCAGTTCTTC. The full variable domain, its missing parts supplied by reference TRBV7-2 and TRBJ2-1, is GAGVSQSPSNKVTEKGKDVELRCDPISGHTALYWYRQSLGQGLEFLIYFQGNSAPDKSGLPSDRFSAERTGGSVSTLTIQRTQQEDSAVYLCASTPSGSRQFFGPGTRLTVL.

This clonotype was seen many times. The chain combines TRBV7-6 with TRBJ2-7, with 9 bases identical to TRBD1. The CDR3 loop spans 17 amino acids. The J segment lost 5 bases and the V segment lost 2 bases, leaving 13 bases of the junction unmatched. Germline lookup yields CDR1 SGHVS and CDR2 FNYEAQ. This chain's CDR3 is CASSLNAYGTGTHEQYV. In nucleotides, the CDR3 is TGTGCCAGCAGCTTAAATGCTTATGGGACAGGGACCCACGAGCAGTACGTC.

This chain links TRBV4-1 with TRBJ2-3; 7 nucleotides match TRBD2. Germline CDR1 reads MGHRA; CDR2 reads YSYEKL. CDR3 size: 18 residues. V was clipped by 0 bases and J by 6 bases; unmatched bases: 15. The chain's CDR3 is CASSQEATAGVIQDTQYF. The CDR3 bases are TGCGCCAGCAGCCAAGAGGCGACCGCGGGAGTGATACAGGATACGCAGTATTTT.

This clonotype was counted a few times. The chain combines TRBV5-6 with TRBJ2-1; D possibly corresponds to TRBD1 (6 bases). This CDR3 is built from 15 residues. Germline V gene lookup returns CDR1 SGHDT and CDR2 YYEEEE. V lost 1 base, J lost 6 bases, and 14 bases lay in between. The CDR3 reads CASSLWSQGVNEQFF. In DNA form, the CDR3 reads TGTGCCAGCAGCTTGTGGTCACAGGGAGTCAATGAGCAGTTCTTC.

This clonotype appeared a few times. The chain couples TRBV3-1 to TRBJ2-2; 13 positions match TRBD2. Germline V lookup: CDR1 LGHDT, CDR2 YNNKEL (reference sequence). The V gene end was trimmed by 4 bases and the J gene end by 9 bases; junction bases not matched to a gene: 11. The CDR3 is made up of 17 amino acids. Here the CDR3 reads CASSRGLAGVGRRELFF. The CDR3 bases are TGTGCCAGCAGCCGAGGACTAGCGGGAGTAGGTCGGAGGGAGCTGTTTTTT.

This clonotype has more than one count but fewer than ten. This chain connects TRBV10-3 to TRBJ2-5; D is perhaps TRBD2 (5 bases). Germline CDR1 ENHRY, CDR2 SYGVKD. This CDR3 is 14 amino acids long. Deletions cut 3 bases from V and 5 bases from J, with 13 bases between. The CDR3 region has the DNA TGTGCCATCAGTGATTTGGCGGGCGGCGAGACCCAGTACTTC. Its protein is CAISDLAGGETQYF.

The chain combines TRBV6-4 with TRBJ2-2; the D call may be TRBD1 or TRBD2 (5 bases each). This CDR3 has 16 residues. CDR1 and CDR2 from the germline V gene are MRHNA and SNTAGT. Trimming took off 6 bases at V and 6 bases at J, with 20 bases between the two ends. DNA for the CDR3: TGTGCCAGCAGCGCCGGGAACAGGATCGGGGCCGGGGAGCTGTTTTTT. Its translation: CASSAGNRIGAGELFF.

This clonotype was counted between two and nine times. V and J are TRBV19 and TRBJ2-1, with TRBD1 matching over 8 bases. Germline V lookup: CDR1 LNHDA, CDR2 SQIVND (reference sequence). Germline trimming cut 2 bases from V and 3 bases from J; bases unmatched to any gene: 3. The CDR3 covers 15 residues. In DNA, the CDR3 is TGTGCCAGTAGTATAACCGGGACAGGCTACAATGAGCAGTTCTTC. It yields the protein CASSITGTGYNEQFF.

J is TRBJ1-2 and V is TRBV28, with no clear D. Trimming removed 5 bases from V and 4 bases from J, with 23 bases in between. Germline V gene data show CDR1 as MDHEN and CDR2 as SYDVKM. CDR3 length: 17 residues. The CDR3 here is CASSPIRGREVGYGYTF. The CDR3 DNA follows: TGTGCCAGCAGTCCGATCCGAGGAAGGGAAGTGGGCTATGGCTACACCTTC.

This clonotype was observed at least ten times. The chain links TRBV4-1 to TRBJ2-3, with D perhaps matching TRBD1 (6 bases). Trimming stripped 3 bases from V and 10 bases from J, with 11 bases between. Germline CDR1 reads MGHRA; CDR2 reads YSYEKL. The CDR3 totals 12 residues. This chain's CDR3 is CASSQTPGAQYF. As DNA, the CDR3 is TGCGCCAGCAGCCAGACCCCAGGGGCGCAGTATTTT.

The chain joins TRBV18 to TRBJ1-2, with 7 bases matching TRBD1. The CDR3 loop spans 16 amino acids. The trim removed 3 bases at V and 1 base at J, leaving 8 bases unmatched. The germline gives CDR1 KGHSH, CDR2 LQKENI. CDR3 in DNA: TGTGCCAGCTCACCCGCCGTGACAGGGTTTAACTATGGCTACACCTTC. Its translation is CASSPAVTGFNYGYTF.

This clonotype was seen many times. CDR3 nucleotide sequence: TGTGCCAGCAGTTTGCTCTACGGACTAGCGGGAAACACCGGGGAGCTGTTTTTT. Amino acid sequence: CASSLLYGLAGNTGELFF. The chain links TRBV28 to TRBJ2-2; 12 bases line up with TRBD2. This CDR3 comprises 18 residues. Germline V lookup: CDR1 MDHEN, CDR2 SYDVKM. Trimming removed 3 bases from V and 2 bases from J; junction bases left unmatched: 7.